This record looks at one T cell receptor (beta chain) sequence and its context. Its antigen is not yet known. Per-base quality was not reported, and no clone a single base away is much larger than it. The record originates from a study of shared clonotypes between healthy human individuals (dated by TCRdb to 2019 to 2021). Concerning the study at large: A few men and a couple of women, aged 18 to 49 years, made up the cohort. Blood TCR repertoires of about 5 healthy adults were deeply sequenced to estimate repertoire size and the extent of clonotype sharing between individuals. Each donor's leukapheresis produced roughly between roughly 0.85 and 9 billion PBMCs. Libraries were prepared and TCR repertoires were sequenced by different laboratories using diverse techniques, in order to increase sequencing depth and limit assay-specific biases. Per donor, three plates each were used for CD4 naive and CD4 memory, two for CD8 naive, and one for CD8 memory.

Here is what the overall study found, with its caveats: Compared with non-shared clonotypes, clonotypes shared by all four sorted-subset donors had higher generation probabilities. Only blood was sampled, and tissue TCR repertoires likely differ from those in blood. Because the study included a small number of donors, the genetic and exposure-history diversity represented was limited. About 4.5% of naive CD4, 3.5% of naive CD8, approximately 2% of memory CD4, and roughly 0.4% of memory CD8 clonotypes were shared across a few donors. Larger estimated clonotype richness was generally found for naive subsets than for memory subsets. Based on pairwise subsampling, the degree of clonotype sharing among donors was expected to be affected by sequencing depth. Rarefaction of sorted-subset datasets indicated incomplete sequencing despite the large sequencing depth.

V lost 4 bases and J lost 8 bases; the stretch between them is 17 bases long. Based on the germline V gene (reference sequence), the CDR1 and CDR2 sequences are LNHDA and SQIVND. The cysteine opens and the phenylalanine closes a CDR3 of 14 amino acids. Only CDR3 DNA remains: 42 bases, in frame from the first base. Donors were healthy HIV-negative adults with no recently reported acute infections or vaccinations. Every donor was a Caucasian adult living in Nashville, Tennessee, USA. CD4+ T cells were enriched by magnetic negative selection, after which naive cells were positively selected on CD45RA and the negative fraction was taken as the memory subset. After blood collection by leukapheresis, PBMCs were isolated using Ficoll-Histopaque density gradient centrifugation and then cryopreserved in the vapor phase of liquid nitrogen. Purity and quantity of every magnetically sorted T cell population were checked by analytical flow cytometry. Genomic DNA was isolated from each sorted fraction and quantified by UV absorbance on a Nanodrop 2000c.

Using the deep immunoSEQ assay, TCR CDR3 regions were amplified from genomic DNA by multiplex PCR. For each cell subset, the extracted genomic DNA was distributed evenly across all wells of several immunoSEQ 96-well plates, and each plate served as one replicate. Each replicate PCR for sorted subsets received about 0.2 ug genomic DNA, equal to tens of thousands of T cell genomes. Purified libraries were measured with a Qubit 3.0 fluorometer, size-checked on a Bioanalyzer 2100, and measured again with the KAPA Library Quantification kit. A separate single-read 150-cycle Illumina NextSeq 550 flow cell was used to sequence each immunoSEQ 96-well plate. As for the original processing: The immunoSEQ output contained only junctional sequences without quality scores, so filtering could not match that applied to full-length reads. Sequences were annotated with PyIR, a Python wrapper for IgBLAST v1.9, and V/J genes and CDR3 were assigned using IMGT germline references. Reads with weak V/J assignments (E-value above 1e-6), missing CDR3, stop codons, out-of-frame junctions, or ambiguous translated residues were removed. V3J clonotypes were defined as sequences sharing an identical inferred V gene, J gene, and CDR3 amino acid sequence. Percentage overlap between repertoires was computed as shared unique clonotypes divided by the size of the smaller repertoire. RTK rarefaction, the Chao1 estimator, and Recon v2.1 estimates of unobserved clonotypes were used to assess repertoire richness. Generation probabilities for all TCRbeta clonotypes obtained by the gDNA method from several donors were computed using OLGA. TCRdb holds this immuneACCESS table with in-frame rearrangements only. Some clones are missing; in checked studies, unresolved V genes explain under half, and the rest has no known cause. V, J and clone size were drawn from that table, and D and trimming were deduced from the DNA. Recorded for this sample are 1.5 million to 1.9 million clones; around 98% of them occurred a single time. Together, the top ten hold about 0.42% of the sample.

The sequenced material came from naive CD4+ T cells sorted from blood. Read against the paper, the sample's cell subset or site label means: CD45RA+ positively selected. The clonotype originates from a man aged 25 to 40 in good health. The chain links TRBV19 with TRBJ1-1; the D gene is possibly TRBD1, with 5 bases matching. CDR3 loop: CASSTSPGAEEAFF. Here is the DNA: TGTGCCAGTAGTACATCCCCCGGGGCCGAAGAAGCTTTCTTT. Outside the CDR3, residues come from the reference TRBV19 and TRBJ1-1 proteins, so the full variable domain is: DGGITQSPKYLFRKEGQNVTLSCEQNLNHDAMYWYRQDPGQGLRLIYYSQIVNDFQKGDIAEGYSVSREKKESFPLTVTSAQKNPTAFYLCASSTSPGAEEAFFGQGTRLTVV.